The present TCR beta chain was sequenced within a study of cytomegalovirus exposure and HLA in healthy donors. The study's findings and limits: About 150 TCR beta chains were listed as cytomegalovirus-associated. As a later analysis showed, several of the most significant clusters appeared to be linked to common viral pathogens.

The PCR made use of 60 Vbeta and 13 Jbeta primers. The assay was immunoSEQ multiplex PCR, and TCRdb's table has in-frame clones only and misses some. The sample holds approximately 170,000 clones, about 85% seen once. There are 12 residues in the CDR3. V was trimmed by 5 bases and J by 7 bases, leaving 9 bases between them. Per germline, CDR1 SGHTA and CDR2 FQGTGA. In regard to this clone: As yet, its antigen is unknown.

The chain employs TRBV7-3 and TRBJ1-3; D call uncertain. The sequence was collected from a boy between 2 and 10 years old in good health and CMV-seronegative. Material for sequencing was PBMCs. This CDR3 is CASSPGGNTIYF. CDR3 DNA sequence: TGTGCCAGCAGCCCCGGAGGGAACACCATATATTTT.